This is a list of T cell receptor beta chains from one sample in a study of blood T cell repertoires in COVID-19. Sequencing used immunoSEQ multiplex PCR; TCRdb keeps in-frame clones, though not all of them. Of under 250,000 clones listed, about 87% are singletons. The sample taken for sequencing was peripheral blood. The receptor set was obtained from a woman aged 25 to 45 with COVID-19, enrolled during active disease. Both conserved end residues are part of each CDR3. D genes are given only for firm matches. Size is stated for part of the rows, as once, few or many counts, or as a class when the clone is expanded.

cdr3_aa	cdr3_nt	v_call	j_call	d_call	clone_size
CASSVTSDQPQHF	TGTGCCAGCAGCGTAACCTCAGATCAGCCCCAGCATTTT	TRBV9	TRBJ1-5	-	few
CASSIVAELPQHF	TGTGCCAGTAGTATAGTGGCAGAATTGCCCCAGCATTTT	TRBV19	TRBJ1-5	-	few
CASSLLVTSETGELFF	TGTGCCAGCAGTTTATTGGTCACCTCGGAGACCGGGGAGCTGTTTTTT	TRBV28	TRBJ2-2	-	-
CASSVGSQETQYF	TGCGCCAGCAGTGTTGGCAGCCAAGAGACCCAGTACTTC	TRBV10-2	TRBJ2-5	-	-
CASSSSMGRETQYF	TGTGCCAGCAGCTCCTCGATGGGGAGAGAGACCCAGTACTTC	TRBV7-2	TRBJ2-5	-	-
CSVEDIGTRGTDTQYF	TGCAGCGTTGAAGATATCGGGACTAGGGGGACAGATACGCAGTATTTT	TRBV29-1	TRBJ2-3	TRBD2	-
CASRELTGEQYF	TGTGCCAGCAGGGAGCTTACAGGGGAGCAGTACTTC	TRBV28	TRBJ2-7	-	few
CASSRGGRSTDTQYF	TGTGCCAGCAGCCGCGGGGGCCGGAGCACAGATACGCAGTATTTT	TRBV7-2	TRBJ2-3	-	-
CASKGLAGYNEQFF	TGTGCCAGCAAAGGACTAGCGGGCTACAATGAGCAGTTCTTC	TRBV2	TRBJ2-1	TRBD2	-
CAWSVSPGTGEQFF	TGTGCCTGGAGTGTCTCACCCGGGACAGGTGAGCAGTTCTTC	TRBV30	TRBJ2-1	TRBD1	-
CSVRNTEAFF	TGCAGCGTTCGGAACACTGAAGCTTTCTTT	TRBV29-1	TRBJ1-1	-	-
CASVTQGLYGYTF	TGTGCCAGCGTCACTCAGGGCCTATATGGCTACACCTTC	TRBV28	TRBJ1-2	-	-
CASSLTDNKQYF	TGTGCCAGCAGCCTGACGGACAATAAGCAGTACTTC	TRBV7-8	TRBJ2-7	-	-
CASTQMAATNEKLFF	TGTGCCAGCACGCAAATGGCAGCAACTAATGAAAAACTGTTTTTT	TRBV11-2	TRBJ1-4	-	-
CASSRSQDYTDTQYF	TGTGCCAGCAGCCGATCCCAAGACTACACAGATACGCAGTATTTT	TRBV7-9	TRBJ2-3	-	few
CASSQEFSGGGAGELFF	TGCGCCAGCAGCCAAGAGTTTAGCGGGGGAGGCGCCGGGGAGCTGTTTTTT	TRBV4-3	TRBJ2-2	TRBD2	-
CASSDGQGGQPQHF	TGTGCCAGCAGTGATGGGCAGGGCGGTCAGCCCCAGCATTTT	TRBV2	TRBJ1-5	-	-